A single sample is the source of the 20 T cell receptor beta chains below, sequenced in a study of spatial heterogeneity in lung cancer. Each CDR3 protein gets one entry after TCRdb re-called the 5' RACE reads with MiXCR. Here the sample spans around 9,700 distinct CDR3 sequences, approximately 25% being singletons. Time point in this sample: sample taken at primary tumor resection. Unsorted whole RNA from tumor, nontumor lung or frozen PBMC underwent sequencing. The sequences come from PBMCs, collected at surgery. These receptors all stem from a female donor with early-stage non-small cell lung cancer.

The chain has TRBV12-3 or TRBV12-4 and TRBJ2-5, with 9 bases aligning to TRBD1. V was pared by 8 bases and J by 5 bases, with 9 bases of the junction left unmatched. The CDR3 runs to 14 residues. The CDR3 DNA is TGTGCCAGCCTGCCCGGGACAGGGTCGGAGACCCAGTACTTC. Translating it yields CASLPGTGSETQYF.

Judged by abundance, this clonotype is medium-sized. This chain joins TRBV4-1 and TRBJ2-2, with 14 nucleotides matching TRBD2. Losses at the gene ends were 1 base for V and 4 bases for J; bases not matched to a gene: 5. CDR1 and CDR2 from the germline V gene are MGHRA and YSYEKL. There are 18 residues in the CDR3. CDR3: CASSQGGLAGVGTGELFF. CDR3 bases: TGCGCCAGCAGCCAAGGGGGACTAGCGGGAGTGGGCACCGGGGAGCTGTTTTTT.

Within the sample, this clonotype is medium-sized (0.01 to 0.1%). J is TRBJ2-2 and V is TRBV27; 7 nucleotides match TRBD1. After removal of 3 bases from V and 5 bases from J, the junction contained 6 bases not matched to a gene. This CDR3 is built from 15 residues. CDR1 is MNHEY and CDR2 is SMNVEV in the germline V gene (reference sequence). The CDR3 loop reads CASSLGDRVTGELFF. In DNA, the CDR3 is TGTGCCAGCAGTTTGGGAGACAGGGTGACCGGGGAGCTGTTTTTT.

This clonotype is categorized as medium-sized. This chain links TRBV11-2 with TRBJ2-7; TRBD1 agrees at 10 bases. V shed 2 bases, J shed 7 bases, and the junction held 8 bases outside the gene matches. In germline, CDR1 is SGHAT, CDR2 FQNNGV. The CDR3 sequence is 15 residues long. CDR3 amino acids: CASSLSAGQGFEQYF. The DNA for the CDR3 is TGTGCCAGCAGCTTATCTGCGGGACAGGGGTTTGAGCAGTACTTC.

The chain couples TRBV7-6 to TRBJ2-5; 7 nucleotides line up with TRBD2. The V gene end was trimmed by 1 base and the J gene end by 1 base; junction bases not matched to a gene: 9. Germline CDR1 is SGHVS and CDR2 is FNYEAQ. This CDR3 has 17 residues. This chain's CDR3 is CASSLGASGVLQETQYF. The CDR3 bases are TGTGCCAGCAGCTTAGGAGCTAGCGGAGTGCTCCAAGAGACCCAGTACTTC.

By sample fraction, this clonotype is medium-sized. The V and J genes are TRBV3-1 and TRBJ2-7; no reliable D call. The germline V gene has CDR1 LGHDT and CDR2 YNNKEL (reference sequence). Trimming stripped 0 bases from V and 5 bases from J, with 8 bases between. The CDR3 consists of 13 residues. The chain's CDR3 is CASSQESPNEQYF. In DNA, the CDR3 is TGTGCCAGCAGCCAAGAATCACCGAACGAGCAGTACTTC.

The rearrangement uses TRBV7-9 and TRBJ2-1; TRBD2 matches 10 bases. Germline lookup yields CDR1 SEHNR and CDR2 FQNEAQ (reference sequence). V lost 5 bases, J lost 5 bases, and 6 bases stayed unmatched. The CDR3 sequence is 15 residues long. The DNA for the CDR3 is TGTGCCAGCAGCCCCAGCGGGAGGGCCAACAATGAGCAGTTCTTC. It yields the protein CASSPSGRANNEQFF.

The sample holds many counts of this clonotype. The rearrangement links TRBV29-1 to TRBJ1-1; 7 bases are a match to TRBD1. The CDR3 loop spans 14 amino acids. The trim removed 5 bases at V and 11 bases at J, leaving 17 bases unmatched. Germline CDR1 is SQVTM and CDR2 is ANQGSEA. Here the CDR3 reads CSVLSGLGGPWAFF. CDR3 sequence (DNA): TGCAGCGTTCTAAGTGGTCTAGGGGGCCCGTGGGCTTTCTTT.

This clonotype is termed medium-sized. The chain is built from TRBV29-1 and TRBJ2-5; TRBD1 is a possible D gene (6 bases). The V gene's germline CDR1 is SQVTM and CDR2 ANQGSEA. The V end lost 6 bases, the J end lost 1 base, and 18 bases lay between the germline ends. The CDR3 spans 15 residues. The chain's CDR3 is CSVALGQGLQETQYF. The CDR3 region has the DNA TGCAGCGTCGCCCTAGGGCAGGGGCTCCAAGAGACCCAGTACTTC.

This clonotype was counted between two and nine times. The V call is TRBV19, the J call TRBJ1-5; D is uncertain. This CDR3 region has 15 residues. CDR1 and CDR2 from the germline V gene are LNHDA and SQIVND (reference sequence). The germline V and J ends were trimmed by 3 bases and 3 bases, with 12 bases remaining between them. The CDR3 sequence is CASSIYSDFNQPQHF. The CDR3 DNA follows: TGTGCCAGTAGTATCTATTCAGACTTCAATCAGCCCCAGCATTTT.

V usage is TRBV19 and J usage is TRBJ2-2; possible D gene TRBD2, 6 bases. Germline values: CDR1 LNHDA, CDR2 SQIVND (reference sequence). With 5 bases removed from V and 4 bases from J, the gap between germline ends came to 11 bases. The CDR3 spans 14 residues. The CDR3 coding sequence is TGTGCCAGTAGTCGGGGACTGCCCACCGGGGAGCTGTTTTTT. Encoded protein: CASSRGLPTGELFF.

This chain uses TRBV7-2 with TRBJ2-7; the D is unclear. This CDR3 is built from 13 residues. Germline values: CDR1 SGHTA, CDR2 FQGNSA. V was clipped by 6 bases and J by 4 bases, with 13 bases between them. The CDR3 nucleotides read TGTGCCAGCAGTCGAGACCCCCGTTACGAGCAGTACTTC. Translating it yields CASSRDPRYEQYF.

This chain connects TRBV2 to TRBJ2-4; 10 bases align to TRBD2. V lost 7 bases and J lost 6; bases outside the gene matches: 3. CDR1 SNHLY and CDR2 FYNNEI come from the germline V gene. The CDR3 consists of 13 residues. The DNA for the CDR3 is TGTGCCAGCACCCGGACTAGCGGAAACATTCAGTACTTC. Translation gives CASTRTSGNIQYF.

This clonotype was detected ten times or more. This chain joins TRBV2 and TRBJ2-5; maybe TRBD2 (6 bases). Deletions cut 0 bases from V and 4 bases from J, with 12 bases between. From germline, CDR1 is SNHLY and CDR2 FYNNEI. The CDR3 sequence is 15 residues long. The CDR3 sequence: CASSEALISGETQYF. CDR3 nucleotide sequence: TGTGCCAGCAGTGAAGCGCTTATTAGCGGAGAGACCCAGTACTTC.

In the case of this clonotype: The junction departs from the called germline gene at one end, perhaps through a read error. The chain is built from TRBV10-1 and TRBJ1-1; D gene uncertain. The CDR3 covers 15 residues. Per germline, CDR1 WNHNN and CDR2 SYGVQD (reference sequence). CDR3 sequence: CVSSESVRVGTEAFF. The DNA for the CDR3 is TGCGTCAGCAGTGAGTCTGTGAGGGTCGGTACTGAAGCTTTCTTT.

The chain combines TRBV20-1 with TRBJ2-1; 14 bases match TRBD2. V was pared by 3 bases and J by 6 bases, with 13 bases of the junction left unmatched. The CDR3 contains 18 residues. Germline CDR1 reads DFQATT; CDR2 reads SNEGSKA (reference sequence). CDR3 sequence (DNA): TGCAGTGCTAGTAGCCCCACCCGACTAGCGGGGGGGAGCAATGAGCAGTTCTTC. Protein sequence: CSASSPTRLAGGSNEQFF.

CDR3 DNA: TGCGCCAGCAGGGGGACTAGCGGGAGGGGAGGCAATGAGCAGTTCTTC. Encoded protein: CASRGTSGRGGNEQFF. The chain employs TRBV5-1 and TRBJ2-1; 16 bases are a match to TRBD2. The CDR3 totals 16 residues. Trimming removed 5 bases from V and 6 bases from J; junction bases left unmatched: 5. The V gene's germline CDR1 is SGHRS and CDR2 YFSETQ.

This clonotype is categorized as large. One junction end does not reproduce the germline sequence, and a read error may be involved. The V call is TRBV4-2, the J call TRBJ2-6; the D is unclear. The CDR3 is 16 residues long. Germline V lookup: CDR1 LGHNA, CDR2 YNFKEQ. CDR3 coding DNA: TGTGCCAGCACCCAAGACACCAACTCTGGGGCCAACGTCCTGACTTTC. It encodes CASTQDTNSGANVLTF.

The chain is built from TRBV4-3 and TRBJ1-4, with a tentative D call TRBD1 (5 bases). V gave up 2 bases and J gave up 7 bases, with 11 bases separating them. Per germline, CDR1 LGHNA and CDR2 YSLEER. The CDR3 contains 14 residues. The DNA of the CDR3 is TGCGCCAGCAGCCAAACTTCAAGGGGTGAAAAACTGTTTTTT. It specifies CASSQTSRGEKLFF.

This clonotype turned up a few times. J is TRBJ1-1 and V is TRBV7-3; D possibly corresponds to TRBD1 (5 bases). The CDR3 has 14 amino acids. V lost 4 bases and J 5 bases, leaving 14 bases between the germline ends. The germline gives CDR1 SGHTA, CDR2 FQGTGA. DNA for the CDR3: TGTGCCAGCAGCTCACCCCGCCAGGGAACTGAAGCTTTCTTT. Translation: CASSSPRQGTEAFF.